This TCR beta chain was captured by sequencing in a study of T cells after yellow fever vaccination. In the study overall: Fractions containing few cells were prepared with SMART-Seq v4 Ultra Low Input.

General study results and limits: Subsequent to the booster, the majority of primary-vaccination clones reappeared (under 98% CD4, around 90% CD8). Faster peaking, at day 5 versus 15, marked a secondary response that was weaker.

V shed 6 bases and J shed 5 bases, with 14 bases lying between them. The length of the CDR3 is 13 residues. Germline CDR1 and CDR2: SGHNT and YYREEE (reference sequence). Template switching with 5'RACE generated the TCR cDNA and added a universal primer site and UMIs. TCRdb reprocessed the 5' RACE reads with MiXCR, giving one entry per CDR3 protein. This sample has around 300,000 distinct CDR3 sequences, with about 4% found just once. This clonotype was seen many times. Its antigen is unidentified. The material sequenced was PBMCs, taken 5 days after the yellow fever booster vaccination. This TCR came from a man younger than 30 who received the YFV17D yellow fever vaccine. This chain joins TRBV5-4 and TRBJ2-5, with D possibly TRBD2 on 6 matching bases. Here the CDR3 reads CASKTEGGETQYF. CDR3 nucleotides: TGTGCCAGCAAGACAGAAGGAGGGGAGACCCAGTACTTC.